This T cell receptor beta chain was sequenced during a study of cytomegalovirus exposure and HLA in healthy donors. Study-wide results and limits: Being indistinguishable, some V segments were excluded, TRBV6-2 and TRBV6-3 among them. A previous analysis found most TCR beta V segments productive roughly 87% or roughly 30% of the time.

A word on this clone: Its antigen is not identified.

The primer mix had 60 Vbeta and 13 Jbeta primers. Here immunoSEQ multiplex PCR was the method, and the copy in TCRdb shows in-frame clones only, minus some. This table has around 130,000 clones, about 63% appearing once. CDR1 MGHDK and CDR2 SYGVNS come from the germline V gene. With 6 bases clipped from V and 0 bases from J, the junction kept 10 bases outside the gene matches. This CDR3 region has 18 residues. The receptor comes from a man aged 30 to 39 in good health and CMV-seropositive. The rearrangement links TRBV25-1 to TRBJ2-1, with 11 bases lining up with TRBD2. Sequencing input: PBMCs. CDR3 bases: TGTGCCAGCAGACCCCCCCGACTAGCGGGAAACTCCTACAATGAGCAGTTCTTC. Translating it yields CASRPPRLAGNSYNEQFF.